A selection of T cell receptor beta chains follows, all from one sample in a study of cytomegalovirus exposure and HLA in healthy donors. TCRdb's copy holds only in-frame clones and misses some; the assay was immunoSEQ multiplex PCR. The data hold 120,000 to 150,000 clones, with 65% to 80% observed a single time. Sequencing was done on a sample of PBMCs. The receptors originated from a woman under 40 in good health and CMV-seronegative. Both conserved end residues are part of each CDR3. Fields, in order: J gene, clone size, V gene, D gene, CDR3 DNA, CDR3 protein. D genes are given only for firm matches. Clone size is not always given. Where it is, it says once, few, many or a class for expanded clones.

TRBJ2-3,-,TRBV28,TRBD2,TGTGCCTCTAGCGGGGGTACCTTAGATACGCAGTATTTT,CASSGGTLDTQYF
TRBJ2-1,-,TRBV19,-,TGTGCCAGTAGTATAGATAGCGGTGCGTACAATGAGCAGTTCTTC,CASSIDSGAYNEQFF
TRBJ1-5,-,TRBV28,TRBD1,TGTGCCAGCAGTTTACTGACAGGGGCATCACGGCCCCAGCATTTT,CASSLLTGASRPQHF
TRBJ2-3,-,TRBV9,-,TGTGCCAGCAGCGTAGATCAGGTGAATACGCAGTATTTT,CASSVDQVNTQYF
TRBJ2-1,-,TRBV11-2,TRBD2,TGTGCCAGCAGCTTAGATGGGGTGAATGCGGGAGGGGGGCAGTTCTTC,CASSLDGVNAGGGQFF
TRBJ2-3,-,TRBV5-4,-,TGTGCCAGCAGCTTGATCGGGAGTACTAATACGCAGTATTTT,CASSLIGSTNTQYF
TRBJ1-6,-,TRBV9,-,TGTGCCAGCAGCCCCCGGGGGGTGGCACTAACCCTCCACTTT,CASSPRGVALTLHF
TRBJ1-2,-,TRBV6-5,TRBD1,TGTGCCAGCAGTTACCGACAGGGGGCATATGGCTACACCTTC,CASSYRQGAYGYTF
TRBJ1-1,-,TRBV9,-,TGTGCCAGCAGCCAAACGGGGTTAAGTGAAGCTTTCTTT,CASSQTGLSEAFF
TRBJ1-5,-,TRBV10-3,-,TGTGCCACCGCCCGGGAGGGCGGCAATCAGCCCCAGCATTTT,CATAREGGNQPQHF
TRBJ1-6,-,TRBV6-1,-,TGTGCCAGCAGTGAAGTAGCCGGGGAATCACCCCTCCACTTT,CASSEVAGESPLHF
TRBJ2-3,-,TRBV19,-,TGTGCCAGTGGACGGGCAGGGGGGGATACGCAGTATTTT,CASGRAGGDTQYF
TRBJ1-6,-,TRBV10-2,-,TGCGCCAGTTTAGCTCAGGGGAGTTCACCCCTCCACTTT,CASLAQGSSPLHF
TRBJ2-3,-,TRBV11-2,-,TGTGCCAGCAGCTCTTCTTTAGATACGCAGTATTTT,CASSSSLDTQYF
TRBJ2-1,-,TRBV5-4,TRBD2,TGTGCCAGCAGCGCGGGACTAGCGGGGAGCTCCTACAATGAGCAGTTCTTC,CASSAGLAGSSYNEQFF
TRBJ1-2,-,TRBV5-6,TRBD1,TGTGCCAGCAGCTCGACAGGGGGGGGCTACACCTTC,CASSSTGGGYTF
TRBJ1-2,-,TRBV5-6,-,TGTGCCAGCAGCTTGACAGTCTATGGCTACACCTTC,CASSLTVYGYTF
TRBJ1-1,-,TRBV14,-,TGTGCCAGCAGCCAATTCCACGAGGAGGATAACACTGAAGCTTTCTTT,CASSQFHEEDNTEAFF
TRBJ2-1,-,TRBV4-2,TRBD2,TGTGCCAGCAGCCCGGGATCCCAGCGGGGCTTTTACAATGAGCAGTTCTTC,CASSPGSQRGFYNEQFF
TRBJ2-4,-,TRBV12-5,-,TGTGCTAGTGGTCCCTGTCTAGCCAAAAACATTCAGTACTTC,CASGPCLAKNIQYF
TRBJ2-3,-,TRBV7-9,TRBD2,TGTGCCAGCAGCTTAAACGCGGGGGTGAGCACAGATACGCAGTATTTT,CASSLNAGVSTDTQYF
TRBJ2-3,few,TRBV5-4,TRBD2,TGTGCCAGCAGCTTAGGACTAGCGGGGACCGGAGGGCCAGATACGCAGTATTTT,CASSLGLAGTGGPDTQYF
TRBJ2-3,-,TRBV7-2,TRBD1,TGTGCCATCGGGACAGGGGGCGTCAATACGCAGTATTTT,CAIGTGGVNTQYF
TRBJ2-3,-,TRBV5-1,TRBD2,TGCGCCAGCAGCCCAGCGGGGCGGGGCACAGATACGCAGTATTTT,CASSPAGRGTDTQYF
TRBJ2-2,once,TRBV6-8,TRBD1,TGTGCCAGCAGTTACGCGACAGGGGCCGGGGAGCTGTTTTTT,CASSYATGAGELFF
TRBJ1-1,-,TRBV11-3,-,TGTGCCAGCAGCTTAAGCGGTGTGAACACTGAAGCTTTCTTT,CASSLSGVNTEAFF
TRBJ1-5,-,TRBV6-1,-,TGTGCCAGCAGTGAAATGGCAGGGTCAAATCAGCCCCAGCATTTT,CASSEMAGSNQPQHF
TRBJ1-2,few,TRBV5-1,-,TGCGCCAGCAGCTCCGACCGAACAGGGTCCTATGGCTACACCTTC,CASSSDRTGSYGYTF
TRBJ1-1,-,TRBV28,-,TGTGCCAGCAGTCCCGGGGAATTCGGGAACACTGAAGCTTTCTTT,CASSPGEFGNTEAFF
TRBJ1-1,-,TRBV6-6,-,TGTGCCAGCAGCGACGGACAGCTGAACACTGAAGCTTTCTTT,CASSDGQLNTEAFF
TRBJ2-5,-,TRBV14,TRBD2,TGTGCCAGCAGCCAAGATCTAGCGGGGTCGTACCAAGAGACCCAGTACTTC,CASSQDLAGSYQETQYF
TRBJ2-4,-,TRBV27,TRBD1,TGTGCCAGCAGCCGACCCGGACAGGGGAAAAACATTCAGTACTTC,CASSRPGQGKNIQYF
TRBJ1-1,-,TRBV6-5,-,TGTGCCAGCAGTTACAGCGGAGGGTTGAACACTGAAGCTTTCTTT,CASSYSGGLNTEAFF
TRBJ2-3,-,TRBV5-1,-,TGCGCCAGCAGCTTGGGCGATGCAACAGATACGCAGTATTTT,CASSLGDATDTQYF
TRBJ2-7,-,TRBV4-2,TRBD2,TGTGCCAGCAGCCAAGTTCGGACTAGCGGATCCTACGAGCAGTACTTC,CASSQVRTSGSYEQYF
TRBJ2-3,few,TRBV5-8,-,TGTGCCAGCAGCTTGTACCGGGAGAGCACAGATACGCAGTATTTT,CASSLYRESTDTQYF
TRBJ2-1,once,TRBV30,TRBD2,TGTGCCTGGAGTGTATTGGGGACTATGTTGGGTGAGCAGTTCTTC,CAWSVLGTMLGEQFF
TRBJ2-7,-,TRBV27,-,TGTGCCAGCAGTGCAGACAGAGTCGAGCAGTACTTC,CASSADRVEQYF
TRBJ1-1,-,TRBV5-4,-,TGTGCCAGCAGCCCGGAGGGGGGGCAAGTTTCGGGCACTGAAGCTTTCTTT,CASSPEGGQVSGTEAFF
TRBJ2-1,few,TRBV10-3,-,TGTGCCATCAGTGAGAGAACAGGGGAGGTCTACAATGAGCAGTTCTTC,CAISERTGEVYNEQFF
TRBJ2-7,once,TRBV28,-,TGTGCCACCCTGGGGCAGGGAAGCTCCTACGAGCAGTACTTC,CATLGQGSSYEQYF
TRBJ2-4,-,TRBV9,-,TGTGCCAGCAGTGTTGGTATGGAAGGAGGGAACATTCAGTACTTC,CASSVGMEGGNIQYF
TRBJ1-3,-,TRBV10-3,-,TGTGCCATCAGTGAGGAAACAGCTGGAAACACCATATATTTT,CAISEETAGNTIYF
TRBJ1-6,few,TRBV19,-,TGTGCCAGTAGTATTAAGGGGAATACTTCACCCCTCCACTTT,CASSIKGNTSPLHF
TRBJ1-1,-,TRBV7-8,-,TGTGCCAGCAGCCAGAGAGAGGTGAACACTGAAGCTTTCTTT,CASSQREVNTEAFF
TRBJ2-3,-,TRBV2,TRBD1,TGTGCCAGCAGTGCACACAGGGGTGGGGACACAGATACGCAGTATTTT,CASSAHRGGDTDTQYF
TRBJ2-5,-,TRBV11-3,-,TGTGCCAGCAGCTTAGGCGGTAGCGGTTGGAAGGGGGAGACCCAGTACTTC,CASSLGGSGWKGETQYF
TRBJ1-6,-,TRBV19,-,TGTGCCAGTAGACCTGGGGACATCGGCAATTCACCCCTCCACTTT,CASRPGDIGNSPLHF
TRBJ2-2,-,TRBV5-4,TRBD1,TGTGCCAGCACCTGGGACAGCAACACCGGGGAGCTGTTTTTT,CASTWDSNTGELFF
TRBJ1-6,-,TRBV18,-,TGTGCCAGCTCACCACCCGGCAGGGGCGGGTCACCCCTCCACTTT,CASSPPGRGGSPLHF
TRBJ1-3,-,TRBV9,-,TGTGCCAGCAGCGTAGAGACAGGCTCTGGAAACACCATATATTTT,CASSVETGSGNTIYF
TRBJ1-3,-,TRBV5-1,-,TGCGCCAGCAGCGGGGGCCAGCCCGGAAACACCATATATTTT,CASSGGQPGNTIYF
TRBJ1-2,-,TRBV5-1,TRBD1,TGCGCCAGCAGCTCGCCAGGACAGGAGGGAGGCTACACCTTC,CASSSPGQEGGYTF
TRBJ2-2,-,TRBV5-1,TRBD2,TGCGCCAGCAGCTTTAGCGGGGCGAACACCGGGGAGCTGTTTTTT,CASSFSGANTGELFF